The 16 T cell receptor beta chains in this list originate from one sample, sequenced in a study of T cell responses to AZD1222 COVID-19 vaccine. Method: immunoSEQ multiplex PCR; TCRdb's copy keeps in-frame clones and lacks some. The sample contains 150,000 to 200,000 clones, 75% to 90% of which appear only once. Sequenced here: peripheral blood, sampled on day 0 of MenACWY control vaccination. These receptors originate from an adult in good health.

V usage is TRBV6-1 and J usage is TRBJ2-3, with TRBD2 matching 8 bases. CDR1 is MNHNS, CDR2 SASEGT, per germline. This CDR3 region has 15 residues. The V segment lost 1 base and the J segment 4 bases; nucleotides outside the gene matches: 4. The CDR3 nucleotides are TGTGCCAGCAGTGAAGGAGCGGGGGCCCCAGATACGCAGTATTTT. Translated, it gives CASSEGAGAPDTQYF.

The rearrangement links TRBV5-1 to TRBJ1-2, with D possibly TRBD1 on 5 matching bases. CDR1 is SGHRS and CDR2 is YFSETQ in the germline V gene. Trimming shortened V by 1 base and J by 5 bases, and 15 bases separated the two germline ends. The CDR3 consists of 15 residues. For the CDR3, the DNA is TGCGCCAGCAGCTTGTCGGGGGGAAACGCTTATGGCTACACCTTC. Its protein is CASSLSGGNAYGYTF.

The V and J genes are TRBV30 and TRBJ1-6; D is perhaps TRBD1 (5 bases). Germline V gene data show CDR1 as GTSNPN and CDR2 as SVGIG (reference sequence). The CDR3 totals 12 residues. Trimming took off 2 bases at V and 10 bases at J, with 9 bases between the two ends. CDR3 bases: TGTGCCTGGAGTCCCTGGGGGTCACCCCTCCACTTT. The encoded protein is CAWSPWGSPLHF. Combining the CDR3 with reference TRBV30 and TRBJ1-6 gives the whole variable domain SQTIHQWPATLVQPVGSPLSLECTVEGTSNPNLYWYRQAAGRGLQLLFYSVGIGQISSEVPQNLSASRPQDRQFILSSKKLLLSDSGFYLCAWSPWGSPLHFGNGTRLTVT.

V usage is TRBV9 and J usage is TRBJ2-7; no reliable D call. Germline CDR1 is SGDLS and CDR2 is YYNGEE. The CDR3 consists of 10 residues. Trimming left V 3 bases short and J 5 bases short, with 3 bases between. CDR3 region: CASSGNEQYF. The CDR3 DNA sequence: TGTGCCAGCAGCGGGAACGAGCAGTACTTC.

The chain is built from TRBV12-5 and TRBJ2-7; TRBD2 is a possible D gene (5 bases). Germline CDR1 reads LGHNT; CDR2 reads FRNRAP. The CDR3 covers 14 residues. The V end lost 9 bases, the J end lost 2 bases, and 17 bases lay between the germline ends. This CDR3 reads CASSPTGKPYEQYF. The CDR3 nucleotides read TGTGCTAGCTCCCCGACCGGGAAACCCTACGAGCAGTACTTC.

The genes are TRBV27 and TRBJ2-7, with 7 bases matching TRBD1. The ends lost 5 bases at V and 4 bases at J; junction bases unmatched: 8. The CDR3 is made up of 14 amino acids. The V gene's germline CDR1 is MNHEY and CDR2 SMNVEV (reference sequence). For the CDR3, the DNA is TGTGCCAGCAGTGCGGACAGGTCCCCTTACGAGCAGTACTTC. Amino acids: CASSADRSPYEQYF.

This rearrangement joins TRBV11-2 to TRBJ2-7; 11 nucleotides match TRBD2. The CDR3 spans 16 residues. J lost 5 bases, V lost 6 bases, and 12 bases had no gene match. The germline CDR1 and CDR2 sequences are SGHAT and FQNNGV. CDR3 residues: CASSPRASGGWDEQYF. DNA for the CDR3: TGTGCCAGCAGTCCTCGGGCTAGCGGGGGGTGGGACGAGCAGTACTTC.

V and J are TRBV6-5 and TRBJ1-2; D perhaps matches TRBD1 (5 bases). This CDR3 is built from 15 residues. In germline, CDR1 is MNHEY, CDR2 SVGAGI. The V end lost 6 bases, the J end lost 4 bases, and 18 bases lay between the germline ends. In DNA, the CDR3 is TGTGCCAGCAGGGGAAGGGACGGAGGGTCCTATGGCTACACCTTC. Residues: CASRGRDGGSYGYTF.

DNA for the CDR3: TGTGCCAGCAGTGGCTCGACAGTGAGATCACCCCTCCACTTT. This translates into CASSGSTVRSPLHF. The chain employs TRBV27 and TRBJ1-6; tentatively, D is TRBD1 (5 bases). The CDR3 sequence is 14 residues long. Trimming removed 5 bases from V and 10 bases from J, with 15 bases in between. Germline assignment: CDR1 MNHEY and CDR2 SMNVEV (reference sequence).

V is TRBV7-3 and J is TRBJ2-1; perhaps D is TRBD1 or TRBD2 (6 bases each). The CDR3 is 15 residues long. Germline V gene sequence: CDR1 SGHTA, CDR2 FQGTGA. Deletions cut 5 bases from V and 4 bases from J, with 15 bases between. The CDR3 DNA reads TGTGCCAGCAGCCCCCCGGGGGCAGGTTACAATGAGCAGTTCTTC. Amino acids: CASSPPGAGYNEQFF.

CDR3 bases: TGTGCCAGCAGCTTAGAGCCGGGACAGGGGAACACTGAAGCTTTCTTT. Translation: CASSLEPGQGNTEAFF. The chain links TRBV7-9 to TRBJ1-1; 9 bases fit TRBD1. Unmatched junction bases numbered 4, after V lost 1 base and J lost 1 base. The CDR3 contains 16 residues. Germline CDR1 reads SEHNR; CDR2 reads FQNEAQ (reference sequence).

V gene TRBV27 combines with J gene TRBJ1-4, with D possibly being TRBD1 (6 bases). V was pared by 6 bases and J by 8 bases, with 16 bases between. Germline lookup yields CDR1 MNHEY and CDR2 SMNVEV (reference sequence). The length of the CDR3 is 14 residues. The CDR3 region has the DNA TGTGCCAGCAGCACAGGGTCCCCTTGGGAAAAACTGTTTTTT. It yields the protein CASSTGSPWEKLFF.

DNA of the CDR3: TGTGCCAGCAGTGGACCGAACGCCGGAGGGCACGAGCAGTACTTC. Its translation is CASSGPNAGGHEQYF. The chain recombines TRBV6-6 with TRBJ2-7; tentative D call: TRBD2 (6 bases). The CDR3 runs 15 residues. Per the germline V gene, CDR1 is MNHNY and CDR2 is SVGAGI (reference sequence). V was shortened by 5 bases and J by 5 bases, with 19 bases between the two germline ends.

This clone has a handful of counts. This chain uses TRBV21-1 with TRBJ2-7; TRBD1, the D gene given by the table, was not confirmed from the DNA. TRBV21-1 is a pseudogene locus. The CDR3 has 19 residues. The CDR3 nucleotides read TGTGCCAGCAGCAAATCTGCCGGGACAGGGGTTTGGTTTACCTACGAGCAGTACTTC. Encoded protein: CASSKSAGTGVWFTYEQYF.

This sequence joins TRBV28 and TRBJ2-7, with D perhaps matching TRBD1 (5 bases). Trimming shortened V by 6 bases and J by 3 bases, and 12 bases separated the two germline ends. The CDR3 runs to 13 residues. Germline CDR1 MDHEN, CDR2 SYDVKM. The CDR3 DNA sequence: TGTGCCAGCAGGCCTACCGACAGCTACGAGCAGTACTTC. Translation gives CASRPTDSYEQYF.

The rearrangement links TRBV19 to TRBJ2-7; D call uncertain. The germline CDR1 and CDR2 sequences are LNHDA and SQIVND (reference sequence). Trimming stripped 3 bases from V and 2 bases from J, with 8 bases between. The CDR3 runs 13 residues. The CDR3 DNA follows: TGTGCCAGTAGTATGACCGTAGCCTACGAGCAGTACTTC. This sequence encodes CASSMTVAYEQYF.